Presented here are 5 T cell receptor beta chains from one specimen sequenced in a study of blood T cell repertoires in COVID-19. Assay used: immunoSEQ multiplex PCR; TCRdb lists only in-frame clones, some missing. The sample shows tens of thousands of clones, roughly 85% of them seen only once. The sequenced material came from peripheral blood. The receptors stem from a human donor in a cohort sampled during active COVID-19.

This clone has just one count. The CDR3 reads CASSYSLSDQPQHF. CDR3 bases: TGTGCCAGCAGTTACTCGTTGTCAGATCAGCCCCAGCATTTT. The chain carries TRBV6-2 or TRBV6-3 and TRBJ1-5; no reliable D call. V was clipped by 0 bases and J by 5 bases, with 8 bases between them. Germline-derived CDR1 and CDR2 are MNHEY and SVGEGT. The CDR3 extends over 14 amino acids.

The chain joins TRBV7-6 to TRBJ2-7; D is unresolved. Germline V gives CDR1 SGHVS, CDR2 FNYEAQ. V was pared by 4 bases and J by 3 bases, with 22 bases between. This CDR3 region has 17 residues. The CDR3 nucleotides are TGTGCCAGCAGCTCTGAGGTAGATCTTATCCCCGACTACGAGCAGTACTTC. As protein: CASSSEVDLIPDYEQYF.

V gene TRBV11-2 combines with J gene TRBJ2-2, with 11 bases aligning to TRBD1. CDR1 is SGHAT and CDR2 is FQNNGV in the germline V gene. V shed 5 bases and J 4 bases; nucleotides not matched to a gene: 3. The CDR3 sequence is 15 residues long. This CDR3 reads CASSLGTGGTGELFF. CDR3 coding DNA: TGTGCCAGCAGCCTGGGGACAGGGGGCACCGGGGAGCTGTTTTTT.

A few counts support this clone. CDR3 nucleotides: TGTGCCAGCCCGGGACACTTAGAGACCCAGTACTTC. Translated: CASPGHLETQYF. The chain recombines TRBV21-1 with TRBJ2-5; TRBD1 was called by the table and not checked on the DNA. TRBV21-1 is given as a pseudogene. The CDR3 totals 12 residues.

The J gene is TRBJ2-2, the V gene TRBV2; possible D gene TRBD1, 5 bases. Trimming shortened V by 6 bases and J by 6 bases, and 11 bases separated the two germline ends. CDR3 length: 13 residues. Germline CDR1 SNHLY, CDR2 FYNNEI. CDR3 loop: CASRNRLAGELFF. The CDR3 DNA reads TGTGCCAGCAGAAACAGGTTGGCCGGGGAGCTGTTTTTT.